This T cell receptor (beta chain) was sequenced during a study of T cell responses to AZD1222 COVID-19 vaccine. The method was immunoSEQ multiplex PCR; TCRdb's version includes in-frame clones alone and lacks a portion of them. This repertoire shows about 140,000 clones, approximately 92% found once; its top ten account for 1.6%. The CDR3 consists of 14 residues. V was pared by 6 bases and J by 3 bases, with 13 bases between. The germline CDR1 and CDR2 sequences are MDHEN and SYDVKM. The material sequenced was peripheral blood, taken on day 0 of AZD1222 vaccination. V is TRBV28 and J is TRBJ2-3; tentative D call: TRBD2 (6 bases). The receptor was derived from an adult in good health. CDR3 region: CASSPGGRTDTQYF. CDR3 sequence (DNA): TGTGCCAGCAGCCCTGGGGGGAGAACAGATACGCAGTATTTT.